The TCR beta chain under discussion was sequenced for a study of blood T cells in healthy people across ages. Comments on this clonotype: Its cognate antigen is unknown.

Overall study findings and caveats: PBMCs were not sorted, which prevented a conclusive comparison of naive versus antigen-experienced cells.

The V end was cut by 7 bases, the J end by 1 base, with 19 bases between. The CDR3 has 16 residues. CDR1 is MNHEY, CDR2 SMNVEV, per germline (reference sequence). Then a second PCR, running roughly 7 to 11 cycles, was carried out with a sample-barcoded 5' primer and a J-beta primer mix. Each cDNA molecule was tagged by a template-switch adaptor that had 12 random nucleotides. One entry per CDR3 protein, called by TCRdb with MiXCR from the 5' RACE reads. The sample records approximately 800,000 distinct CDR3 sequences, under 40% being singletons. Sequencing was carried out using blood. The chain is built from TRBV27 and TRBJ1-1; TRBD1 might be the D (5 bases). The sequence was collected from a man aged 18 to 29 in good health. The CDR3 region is CASTPSREISNTEAFF. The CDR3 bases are TGTGCCAGCACACCGAGCAGGGAAATATCGAACACTGAAGCTTTCTTT.